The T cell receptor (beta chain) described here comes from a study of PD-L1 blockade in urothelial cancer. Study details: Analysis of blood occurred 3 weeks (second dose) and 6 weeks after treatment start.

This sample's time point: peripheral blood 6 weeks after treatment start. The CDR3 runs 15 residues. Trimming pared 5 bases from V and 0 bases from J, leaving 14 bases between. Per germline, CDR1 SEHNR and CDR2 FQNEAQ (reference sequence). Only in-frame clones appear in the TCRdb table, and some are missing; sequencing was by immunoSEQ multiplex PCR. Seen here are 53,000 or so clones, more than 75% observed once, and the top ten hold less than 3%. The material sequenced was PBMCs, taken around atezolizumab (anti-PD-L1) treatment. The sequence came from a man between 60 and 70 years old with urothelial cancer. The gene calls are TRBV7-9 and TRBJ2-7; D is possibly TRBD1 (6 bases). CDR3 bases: TGTGCCAGCAGCCCGGACAGACCTCTCTCCTACGAGCAGTACTTC. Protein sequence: CASSPDRPLSYEQYF.